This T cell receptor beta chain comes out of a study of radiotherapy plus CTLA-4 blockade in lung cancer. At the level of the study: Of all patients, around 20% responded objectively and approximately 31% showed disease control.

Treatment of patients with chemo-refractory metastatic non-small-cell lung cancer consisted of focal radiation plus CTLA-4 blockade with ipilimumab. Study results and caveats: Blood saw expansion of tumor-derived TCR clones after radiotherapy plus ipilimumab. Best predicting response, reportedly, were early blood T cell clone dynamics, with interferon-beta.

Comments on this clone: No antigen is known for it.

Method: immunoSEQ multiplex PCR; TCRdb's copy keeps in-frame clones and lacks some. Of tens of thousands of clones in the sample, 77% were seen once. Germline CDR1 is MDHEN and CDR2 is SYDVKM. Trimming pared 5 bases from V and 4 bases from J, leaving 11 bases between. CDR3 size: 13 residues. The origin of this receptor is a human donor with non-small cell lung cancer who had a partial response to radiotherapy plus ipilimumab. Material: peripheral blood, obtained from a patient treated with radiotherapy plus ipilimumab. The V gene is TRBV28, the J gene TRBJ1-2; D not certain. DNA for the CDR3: TGTGCCAGCAGTATCTCACAGAGCTATGGCTACACCTTC. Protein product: CASSISQSYGYTF.